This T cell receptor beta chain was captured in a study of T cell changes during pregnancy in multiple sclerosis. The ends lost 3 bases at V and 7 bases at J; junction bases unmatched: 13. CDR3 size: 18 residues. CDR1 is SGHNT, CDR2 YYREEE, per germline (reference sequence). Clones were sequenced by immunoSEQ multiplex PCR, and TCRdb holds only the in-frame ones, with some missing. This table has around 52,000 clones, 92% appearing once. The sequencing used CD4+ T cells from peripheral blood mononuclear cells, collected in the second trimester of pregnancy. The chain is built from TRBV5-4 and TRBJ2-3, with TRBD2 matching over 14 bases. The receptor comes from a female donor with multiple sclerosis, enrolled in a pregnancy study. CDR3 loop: CASSSRLAGGPGGNTQYF. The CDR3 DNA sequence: TGTGCCAGCAGCTCTAGACTAGCGGGAGGGCCGGGCGGGAATACGCAGTATTTT. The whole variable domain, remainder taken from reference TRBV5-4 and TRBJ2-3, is ETGVTQSPTHLIKTRGQQVTLRCSSQSGHNTVSWYQQALGQGPQFIFQYYREEENGRGNFPPRFSGLQFPNYSSELNVNALELDDSALYLCASSSRLAGGPGGNTQYFGPGTRLTVL.